A selection of T cell receptor beta chains follows, all from one sample in a study of T cells in Graves' hyperthyroidism and ophthalmopathy. TCRdb itself ran the multiplex PCR reads through MiXCR, one entry per CDR3 protein. Found here are fewer than 750,000 distinct CDR3 sequences, around 45% of them singletons; the top ten hold around 7.7%. Sequenced sample: peripheral blood or thyroid tissue (not recorded which). Receptors were obtained from a woman aged 18-29 years with Graves' hyperthyroidism. Both conserved end residues are part of each CDR3. Fields, in order: J gene, V gene, D gene, clone size, CDR3 protein, CDR3 DNA. A D gene is named only where the DNA matches it firmly. Expanded clones get a size class; other rows say once, few or many, or leave the size out.

J gene: TRBJ1-2; V gene: TRBV7-6; D gene: TRBD1; clone size: NA; CDR3 protein: CASSLGWQGGRGYTF; CDR3 DNA: TGTGCCAGCAGCTTAGGATGGCAGGGGGGAAGGGGCTACACCTTC
J gene: TRBJ2-6; V gene: TRBV4-1; D gene: TRBD1; clone size: many; CDR3 protein: CASSQGQGLSGANVLTF; CDR3 DNA: TGCGCCAGCAGCCAGGGACAGGGGCTGAGTGGGGCCAACGTCCTGACTTTC
J gene: TRBJ1-2; V gene: TRBV15; D gene: TRBD1; clone size: once; CDR3 protein: CATSNLDRDYGYTF; CDR3 DNA: TGTGCCACCAGCAATTTAGACAGGGACTATGGCTACACCTTC
J gene: TRBJ1-1; V gene: TRBV19; D gene: TRBD1; clone size: NA; CDR3 protein: CASSSTGGWNTEAFF; CDR3 DNA: TGTGCCAGTAGTTCCACAGGGGGCTGGAACACTGAAGCTTTCTTT
J gene: TRBJ2-7; V gene: TRBV12-3/TRBV12-4; D gene: NA; clone size: many; CDR3 protein: CASAAPGGSSYEQYF; CDR3 DNA: TGTGCCAGCGCGGCCCCGGGGGGCAGCTCCTACGAGCAGTACTTC
J gene: TRBJ2-3; V gene: TRBV7-2; D gene: TRBD2; clone size: NA; CDR3 protein: CASSFTSGSSTDTQYF; CDR3 DNA: TGTGCCAGCAGCTTTACTAGCGGTTCAAGCACAGATACGCAGTATTTT
J gene: TRBJ2-7; V gene: TRBV7-8; D gene: NA; clone size: NA; CDR3 protein: CASSLAGAGNEQYF; CDR3 DNA: TGTGCCAGCAGCTTAGCGGGGGCCGGGAACGAGCAGTACTTC
J gene: TRBJ2-5; V gene: TRBV6-5; D gene: NA; clone size: once; CDR3 protein: CASSERQGVETQYF; CDR3 DNA: TGTGCCAGCAGTGAACGACAAGGCGTGGAGACCCAGTACTTC
J gene: TRBJ1-2; V gene: TRBV18; D gene: NA; clone size: few; CDR3 protein: CASSPPGGSYGYTF; CDR3 DNA: TGTGCCAGCTCACCTCCCGGCGGATCCTATGGCTACACCTTC
J gene: TRBJ2-1; V gene: TRBV29-1; D gene: NA; clone size: NA; CDR3 protein: CSPFPLCSYNEQFF; CDR3 DNA: TGCAGCCCCTTCCCACTGTGCTCCTACAATGAGCAGTTCTTC
J gene: TRBJ1-2; V gene: TRBV5-1; D gene: TRBD1; clone size: many; CDR3 protein: CASSLGLSGGTGYGYTF; CDR3 DNA: TGCGCCAGCAGCTTGGGTCTCTCAGGGGGTACTGGCTATGGCTACACCTTC
J gene: TRBJ1-5; V gene: TRBV6-2/TRBV6-3; D gene: TRBD1; clone size: NA; CDR3 protein: CASCWDRGQPQHF; CDR3 DNA: TGTGCCAGCTGCTGGGACAGGGGTCAGCCCCAGCATTTT
J gene: TRBJ1-5; V gene: TRBV20-1; D gene: NA; clone size: NA; CDR3 protein: CSARVLAVSWGHF; CDR3 DNA: TGCAGTGCTAGGGTGCTTGCGGTCTCCTGGGGGCATTTT
J gene: TRBJ2-7; V gene: TRBV20-1; D gene: TRBD2; clone size: few; CDR3 protein: CSARDLAGALEQYF; CDR3 DNA: TGCAGTGCTAGAGATTTGGCGGGAGCCCTCGAGCAGTACTTC
J gene: TRBJ1-2; V gene: TRBV20-1; D gene: NA; clone size: few; CDR3 protein: CSARPRTNYGYTF; CDR3 DNA: TGCAGTGCTAGACCACGAACTAACTATGGCTACACCTTC
J gene: TRBJ2-5; V gene: TRBV5-8; D gene: NA; clone size: many; CDR3 protein: CASSLGGREETQYF; CDR3 DNA: TGTGCCAGCAGCTTAGGGGGGCGAGAAGAGACCCAGTACTTC
J gene: TRBJ1-2; V gene: TRBV7-4; D gene: TRBD1; clone size: NA; CDR3 protein: CASSDRGAFGYGYTF; CDR3 DNA: TGTGCCAGCAGTGACAGGGGGGCGTTTGGCTATGGCTACACCTTC
J gene: TRBJ2-7; V gene: TRBV19; D gene: NA; clone size: few; CDR3 protein: CASSTGVYEQYF; CDR3 DNA: TGTGCCAGTAGTACAGGGGTCTACGAGCAGTACTTC
J gene: TRBJ2-7; V gene: TRBV4-1; D gene: NA; clone size: many; CDR3 protein: CASSQGGGATYEQYF; CDR3 DNA: TGCGCCAGCAGCCAAGGAGGGGGGGCTACCTACGAGCAGTACTTC
J gene: TRBJ2-3; V gene: TRBV2; D gene: NA; clone size: few; CDR3 protein: CATDGGDTQYF; CDR3 DNA: TGTGCCACCGACGGGGGAGATACGCAGTATTTT
J gene: TRBJ1-2; V gene: TRBV20-1; D gene: TRBD1; clone size: NA; CDR3 protein: CSASEGQGQYGYTF; CDR3 DNA: TGCAGTGCTAGTGAGGGACAGGGTCAATATGGCTACACCTTC
J gene: TRBJ2-1; V gene: TRBV5-1; D gene: NA; clone size: NA; CDR3 protein: CASSLAPGVYNEQFF; CDR3 DNA: TGCGCCAGCAGCTTGGCTCCAGGGGTCTACAATGAGCAGTTCTTC
J gene: TRBJ1-1; V gene: TRBV27; D gene: TRBD1; clone size: NA; CDR3 protein: CASSSWTGLSFMNTEAFF; CDR3 DNA: TGTGCCAGCAGTTCCTGGACAGGGTTATCCTTCATGAACACTGAAGCTTTCTTT
J gene: TRBJ1-3; V gene: TRBV7-9; D gene: NA; clone size: many; CDR3 protein: CASSPLSGPSSGNTIYF; CDR3 DNA: TGTGCCAGCAGCCCGCTGTCAGGGCCGAGCTCTGGAAACACCATATATTTT
J gene: TRBJ1-2; V gene: TRBV12-3/TRBV12-4; D gene: NA; clone size: many; CDR3 protein: CASSLEGVDTF; CDR3 DNA: TGTGCCAGCAGTTTAGAAGGGGTTGATACCTTC
J gene: TRBJ2-7; V gene: TRBV27; D gene: TRBD1; clone size: NA; CDR3 protein: CASSLGQGPTYEQYF; CDR3 DNA: TGTGCCAGCAGTTTGGGACAGGGCCCTACCTACGAGCAGTACTTC
J gene: TRBJ1-6; V gene: TRBV19; D gene: TRBD1; clone size: NA; CDR3 protein: CASSTGTGAMEPLHF; CDR3 DNA: TGTGCCAGTAGTACCGGGACAGGTGCCATGGAGCCCCTCCACTTT
J gene: TRBJ2-3; V gene: TRBV10-2; D gene: NA; clone size: many; CDR3 protein: CASSQGDTQYF; CDR3 DNA: TGCGCCAGCAGCCAGGGGGATACGCAGTATTTT
J gene: TRBJ2-2; V gene: TRBV4-2; D gene: NA; clone size: NA; CDR3 protein: CASNQVFGELFF; CDR3 DNA: TGTGCCAGCAACCAAGTCTTCGGGGAGCTGTTTTTT
J gene: TRBJ1-5; V gene: TRBV25-1; D gene: NA; clone size: NA; CDR3 protein: CARVSNQPQHF; CDR3 DNA: TGTGCTAGAGTTAGCAATCAGCCCCAGCATTTT
J gene: TRBJ2-7; V gene: TRBV6-2/TRBV6-3; D gene: TRBD1; clone size: many; CDR3 protein: CASNKPGQAYEQYF; CDR3 DNA: TGTGCCAGCAACAAACCCGGACAGGCCTACGAGCAGTACTTC
J gene: TRBJ2-5; V gene: TRBV20-1; D gene: TRBD1; clone size: NA; CDR3 protein: CSSRTGTQYF; CDR3 DNA: TGCAGTAGCAGGACAGGGACCCAGTACTTC